The next 30 T cell receptor beta chains were all read from a single sample in a study of shared clonotypes between healthy human individuals. Repertoires were generated with immunoSEQ multiplex PCR, while TCRdb's copy carries only in-frame clones and drops some. The data show about 1.1 million clones, 78% seen once. The sequenced sample was memory CD4+ T cells from PBMCs. Subset in this sample: CD45RA-negative fraction. The source of these receptors is a man between 18 and 29 years old in good health. Some clones in this sample may be carry-over from other donors' samples.

The chain couples TRBV28 to TRBJ2-2; tentatively, D is TRBD2 (6 bases). The V and J ends lost 10 bases and 1 base respectively, with 13 bases between them. This CDR3 comprises 14 residues. Germline CDR1 and CDR2: MDHEN and SYDVKM. CDR3 sequence reads: CATQAGRNTGELFF. The CDR3 DNA reads as TGTGCCACACAAGCGGGCCGGAACACCGGGGAGCTGTTTTTT.

A few counts support this clone. This chain links TRBV18 with TRBJ1-5, with D unclear. The CDR3 is 13 residues long. From germline, CDR1 is KGHSH and CDR2 LQKENI. The V gene lost 4 bases and the J gene lost 2 bases, with 6 bases spanning the gap. In DNA form, the CDR3 reads TGTGCCAGCTCACAGGCTGGCAATCAGCCCCAGCATTTT. Residues: CASSQAGNQPQHF. Full variable domain (remainder filled in from reference TRBV18 and TRBJ1-5): NAGVMQNPRHLVRRRGQEARLRCSPMKGHSHVYWYRQLPEEGLKFMVYLQKENIIDESGMPKERFSAEFPKEGPSILRIQQVVRGDSAAYFCASSQAGNQPQHFGDGTRLSIL.

This clone was picked up one time. The genes are TRBV7-8 and TRBJ2-1; 14 nucleotides line up with TRBD2. V shed 7 bases and J 5 bases; nucleotides not matched to a gene: 10. Germline CDR1 SGHVS, CDR2 FQNEAQ. This CDR3 has 17 residues. Written as DNA, the CDR3 is TGTGCCAGCACCCCCATCTGGGGACTAGCGGGAGACAATGAGCAGTTCTTC. It specifies CASTPIWGLAGDNEQFF.

V and J are TRBV11-2 and TRBJ1-1; D remains ambiguous. This CDR3 spans 14 amino acids. CDR1 is SGHAT, CDR2 FQNNGV, per germline. The germline V and J ends were trimmed by 3 bases and 0 bases, with 8 bases remaining between them. The CDR3 sequence is CASSFSGMNTEAFF. CDR3 DNA sequence: TGTGCCAGCAGCTTTTCGGGAATGAACACTGAAGCTTTCTTT.

As regards this clone: Other DNA sequences in the sample encode the same CDR3. The chain is built from TRBV28 and TRBJ1-2, with TRBD1 matching over 9 bases. The trim removed 4 bases at V and 3 bases at J, leaving 6 bases unmatched. Per the germline V gene, CDR1 is MDHEN and CDR2 is SYDVKM. The CDR3 extends over 15 amino acids. This CDR3 reads CASSSQGALHYGYTF. The CDR3 DNA follows: TGTGCCAGCAGTTCACAGGGGGCGCTTCACTATGGCTACACCTTC.

This chain uses TRBV18 with TRBJ1-2, with 10 nucleotides matching TRBD1. The ends lost 6 bases at V and 6 bases at J; junction bases unmatched: 4. Germline V gene sequence: CDR1 KGHSH, CDR2 LQKENI. This CDR3 has 13 residues. The CDR3 DNA is TGTGCCAGCTCCTTCGGGACAGGGGATGGCTACACCTTC. The encoded protein is CASSFGTGDGYTF.

The V and J genes are TRBV6-5 and TRBJ1-1; the D is unclear. The CDR3 spans 13 residues. From germline, CDR1 is MNHEY and CDR2 SVGAGI. The ends were cut back, 9 bases at V and 5 bases at J, with 16 bases in the middle. The DNA for the CDR3 is TGTGCCAGTACTCGGGGTTTGGTGACTGAAGCTTTCTTT. This gives the protein CASTRGLVTEAFF.

The CDR3 sequence is CAWKWSGPGSGNTIYF. The DNA for the CDR3 is TGTGCCTGGAAGTGGTCAGGACCAGGCTCTGGAAACACCATATATTTT. This chain links TRBV30 with TRBJ1-3, with D unclear. This CDR3 is 16 amino acids long. Deletions cut 4 bases from V and 0 bases from J, with 16 bases between. CDR1 and CDR2 from the germline V gene are GTSNPN and SVGIG (reference sequence).

The chain carries TRBV5-1 and TRBJ1-2, with D possibly matching TRBD1 (5 bases). The CDR3 spans 14 residues. Trimming pared 0 bases from V and 7 bases from J, leaving 13 bases between. Germline assignment: CDR1 SGHRS and CDR2 YFSETQ. The CDR3 DNA reads as TGCGCCAGCAGCTTGGAGCCCAGGGACCCTGGCTACACCTTC. It specifies CASSLEPRDPGYTF.

Comments on this clone: This specimen includes other DNA sequences encoding the same CDR3. V and J are TRBV5-4 and TRBJ1-2; weak D call: TRBD1 (6 bases). The V gene's germline CDR1 is SGHNT and CDR2 YYREEE (reference sequence). Trimming took 4 bases from V and 7 from J, leaving 14 bases between them. CDR3 length: 13 amino acids. This CDR3 is CASSLAAGAGYTF. DNA of the CDR3: TGTGCCAGCAGCCTCGCCGCAGGGGCTGGCTACACCTTC.

The chain carries TRBV7-2 and TRBJ1-5; D possibly corresponds to TRBD1 (5 bases). Germline-derived CDR1 and CDR2 are SGHTA and FQGNSA. The CDR3 extends over 15 amino acids. V shed 5 bases and J shed 0 bases, with 11 bases lying between them. CDR3 DNA: TGTGCCAGCAGCCCGGGGGGGTCTAGCAATCAGCCCCAGCATTTT. Its protein product is CASSPGGSSNQPQHF.

The rearrangement links TRBV28 to TRBJ2-7; 11 bases line up with TRBD2. The V and J ends lost 6 bases and 0 bases, in that order; junction bases with no gene match: 4. The CDR3 contains 15 residues. The germline CDR1 and CDR2 sequences are MDHEN and SYDVKM. The CDR3 coding sequence is TGTGCCAGCAGGCCGGGACTAGCGGACTCCTACGAGCAGTACTTC. This encodes CASRPGLADSYEQYF.

The chain is built from TRBV28 and TRBJ2-2; 8 positions agree with TRBD1. V dropped 3 bases and J dropped 2; count of bases not matched to a gene: 11. CDR1 and CDR2 (germline): MDHEN, SYDVKM. The CDR3 has 18 amino acids. CDR3 region: CASSFSVSGQGNTGELFF. In DNA form, the CDR3 reads TGTGCCAGCAGTTTTTCGGTCTCCGGACAGGGAAACACCGGGGAGCTGTTTTTT.

The chain carries TRBV5-1 and TRBJ1-1; perhaps TRBD1 as D (5 bases). This CDR3 has 15 residues. The ends were cut back, 0 bases at V and 1 base at J, with 10 bases in the middle. Germline CDR1 SGHRS, CDR2 YFSETQ. The CDR3 coding sequence is TGCGCCAGCAGCTTGGGACAGCCCACGAACACTGAAGCTTTCTTT. Its translation: CASSLGQPTNTEAFF.

The chain couples TRBV28 to TRBJ2-5, with TRBD1 identical over 7 bases. The V gene end was trimmed by 6 bases and the J gene end by 3 bases; junction bases not matched to a gene: 13. The CDR3 contains 16 residues. The germline V gene has CDR1 MDHEN and CDR2 SYDVKM. Here the CDR3 reads CASRPPRGQGKETQYF. The CDR3 coding sequence is TGTGCCAGCAGACCACCAAGGGGGCAGGGGAAAGAGACCCAGTACTTC.

Note on this clone: This sample includes further DNA sequences coding for the same CDR3. This chain connects TRBV5-1 to TRBJ2-1, with D possibly matching TRBD1 (6 bases). There are 14 residues in the CDR3. CDR1 is SGHRS and CDR2 is YFSETQ in the germline V gene. Trimming cost V 4 bases and J 4 bases, with 12 bases left between them. The CDR3 bases are TGCGCCAGCAGCCTAACCGGGACATACAATGAGCAGTTCTTC. Translating gives CASSLTGTYNEQFF.

This clone occurred many times. The chain has TRBV5-6 and TRBJ1-5; maybe TRBD1 (5 bases). CDR3 length: 17 residues. The germline gives CDR1 SGHDT, CDR2 YYEEEE. V lost 1 base and J 1 base, leaving 15 bases between the germline ends. As DNA, the CDR3 is TGTGCCAGCAGCTTGTCGATGGGGGGACTGAGCAATCAGCCCCAGCATTTT. The encoded protein is CASSLSMGGLSNQPQHF.

In this sample, this clone turned up many times. The V gene is TRBV30, the J gene TRBJ2-5, with D maybe TRBD2 (6 bases). The CDR3 runs to 12 residues. Germline V gene data show CDR1 as GTSNPN and CDR2 as SVGIG (reference sequence). V lost 3 bases to trimming and J lost 5 bases, with 10 bases between them. The CDR3 coding sequence is TGTGCCTGGAGGGCGGGGTCGGAGACCCAGTACTTC. It codes for CAWRAGSETQYF.

This clone showed up just a few times. The genes are TRBV6-6 and TRBJ1-4; D gene uncertain. The CDR3 runs 14 residues. V gave up 2 bases and J gave up 2 bases, with 6 bases separating them. The germline CDR1 and CDR2 sequences are MNHNY and SVGAGI (reference sequence). CDR3 loop: CASSYGGTNEKLFF. CDR3 nucleotide sequence: TGTGCCAGCAGTTACGGAGGCACTAATGAAAAACTGTTTTTT.

The table lists this clone with a few counts. The rearrangement joins TRBV7-9 to TRBJ1-2, with D unclear. The CDR3 is made up of 14 amino acids. V lost 2 bases, J lost 0 bases, and 7 bases lay in between. Germline CDR1 is SEHNR and CDR2 is FQNEAQ (reference sequence). The CDR3 is CASSLFGSNYGYTF. CDR3 DNA: TGTGCCAGCAGCTTATTCGGGTCTAACTATGGCTACACCTTC.

This clone was picked up a small number of times. The chain couples TRBV5-3 to TRBJ1-2; 8 nucleotides match TRBD1. TRBV5-3 is classed as an ORF, of uncertain function. CDR3 length: 13 amino acids. Unmatched junction bases numbered 4, after V lost 2 bases and J lost 7 bases. CDR3 nucleotide sequence: TGTGCCAGAAGCTTTGACAGGGGCGGTGGCTACACCTTC. Encoded protein: CARSFDRGGGYTF.

About this clone itself: A junction boundary mismatches the germline segment, possibly from a read error. Here the CDR3 reads CASSIDPHRAPSICAF. The DNA of the CDR3 is TGTGCCAGTAGTATAGATCCCCACAGGGCCCCCTCTATCTGCGCCTTC. The chain has TRBV19 and TRBJ1-2, with D possibly matching TRBD1 (6 bases). Germline lookup yields CDR1 LNHDA and CDR2 SQIVND (reference sequence). This CDR3 is built from 16 residues.

The chain uses TRBV5-1 and TRBJ1-1; TRBD1 agrees at 8 bases. The CDR3 extends over 13 amino acids. Germline V gene sequence: CDR1 SGHRS, CDR2 YFSETQ. J was trimmed by 4 bases and V by 5 bases; bases with no gene match: 4. Here the CDR3 reads CASSIGQGTEAFF. The CDR3 DNA is TGCGCCAGCAGTATTGGACAGGGCACTGAAGCTTTCTTT.

Of note for this clone: Other DNA sequences within the sample encode an identical CDR3. This sequence joins TRBV5-4 and TRBJ2-7; D is undetermined. Trimming cost V 1 base and J 1 base, with 6 bases left between them. Germline assignment: CDR1 SGHNT and CDR2 YYREEE (reference sequence). This CDR3 region has 13 residues. For the CDR3, the DNA is TGTGCCAGCAGCTTGTCCAGTTCCTACGAGCAGTACTTC. Protein sequence: CASSLSSSYEQYF.

V usage is TRBV7-9 and J usage is TRBJ2-1; D is unclear. Deletions cut 4 bases from V and 7 bases from J, with 14 bases between. This CDR3 spans 14 amino acids. CDR1 is SEHNR and CDR2 is FQNEAQ in the germline V gene (reference sequence). The CDR3 coding sequence is TGTGCCAGCAGCTATCTTGTGGCAGAGAATGAGCAGTTCTTC. Translation gives CASSYLVAENEQFF.

This chain links TRBV10-3 with TRBJ1-5, with a weak D call TRBD1 (5 bases). Germline CDR1 reads ENHRY; CDR2 reads SYGVKD. The ends were cut back, 9 bases at V and 0 bases at J, with 12 bases in the middle. The CDR3 loop spans 14 amino acids. The CDR3 DNA reads as TGTGCCATGCGACAGATTTATAGCAATCAGCCCCAGCATTTT. As protein: CAMRQIYSNQPQHF.

The V gene is TRBV5-1, the J gene TRBJ2-7; TRBD1 or TRBD2 may be the D gene (5 bases each). This CDR3 has 15 amino acids. Per germline, CDR1 SGHRS and CDR2 YFSETQ. Trimming pared 4 bases from V and 3 bases from J, leaving 17 bases between. CDR3 sequence reads: CASSPRDPTSYEQYF. In nucleotides, the CDR3 is TGCGCCAGCAGCCCCCGGGACCCCACAAGCTACGAGCAGTACTTC.

This clone appeared once. This rearrangement joins TRBV5-1 to TRBJ2-1; D unresolved. V was trimmed by 4 bases and J by 9 bases, leaving 14 bases between them. Looked up from germline, CDR1 is SGHRS and CDR2 is YFSETQ. There are 13 residues in the CDR3. The CDR3 sequence is CASSAGRLSEQFF. As DNA, the CDR3 is TGCGCCAGCAGCGCTGGACGCCTCAGTGAGCAGTTCTTC. Drawing the rest from reference TRBV5-1 and TRBJ2-1, the complete variable domain is KAGVTQTPRYLIKTRGQQVTLSCSPISGHRSVSWYQQTPGQGLQFLFEYFSETQRNKGNFPGRFSGRQFSNSRSEMNVSTLELGDSALYLCASSAGRLSEQFFGPGTRLTVL.

V gene TRBV21-1 combines with J gene TRBJ1-5. TRBV21-1 represents a pseudogene. This CDR3 comprises 15 residues. Here the CDR3 reads CASSPCLSIDQPQHF. Written as DNA, the CDR3 is TGTGCCAGCAGCCCCTGTTTATCTATCGATCAGCCCCAGCATTTT.

V gene TRBV7-6 combines with J gene TRBJ2-3; no reliable D call. V shed 6 bases and J shed 7 bases, with 8 bases lying between them. Per germline, CDR1 SGHVS and CDR2 FNYEAQ. CDR3 length equals 11 residues. CDR3 sequence: CASRKGYTQYF. The CDR3 bases are TGTGCCAGCAGAAAAGGATATACGCAGTATTTT.